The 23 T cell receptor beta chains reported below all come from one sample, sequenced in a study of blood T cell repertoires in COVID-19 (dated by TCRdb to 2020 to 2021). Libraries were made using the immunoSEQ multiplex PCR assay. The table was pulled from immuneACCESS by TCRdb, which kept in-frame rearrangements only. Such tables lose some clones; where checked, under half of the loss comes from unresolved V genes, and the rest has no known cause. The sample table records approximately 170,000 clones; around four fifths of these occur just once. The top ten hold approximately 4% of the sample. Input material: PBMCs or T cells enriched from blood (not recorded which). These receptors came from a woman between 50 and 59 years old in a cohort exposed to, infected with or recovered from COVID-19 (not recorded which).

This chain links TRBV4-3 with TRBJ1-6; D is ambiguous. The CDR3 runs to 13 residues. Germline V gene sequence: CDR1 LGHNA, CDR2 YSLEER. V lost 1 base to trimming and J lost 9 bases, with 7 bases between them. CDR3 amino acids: CASSQVGSSPLHF. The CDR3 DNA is TGCGCCAGCAGCCAAGTGGGGAGTTCACCCCTCCACTTT.

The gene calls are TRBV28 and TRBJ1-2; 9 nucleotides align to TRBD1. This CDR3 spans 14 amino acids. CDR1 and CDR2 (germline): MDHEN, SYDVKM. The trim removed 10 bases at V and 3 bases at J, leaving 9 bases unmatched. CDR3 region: CAIGRDRDYYGYTF. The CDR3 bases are TGTGCCATCGGTCGGGACAGGGATTACTATGGCTACACCTTC.

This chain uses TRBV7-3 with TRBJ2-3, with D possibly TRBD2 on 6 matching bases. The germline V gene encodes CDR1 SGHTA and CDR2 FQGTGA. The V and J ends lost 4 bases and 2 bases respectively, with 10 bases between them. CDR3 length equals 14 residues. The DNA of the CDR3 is TGTGCCAGCAGCTCCCTAGCGTCCACAGATACGCAGTATTTT. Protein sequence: CASSSLASTDTQYF. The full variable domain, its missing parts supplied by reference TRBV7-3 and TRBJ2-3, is GAGVSQTPSNKVTEKGKYVELRCDPISGHTALYWYRQSLGQGPEFLIYFQGTGAADDSGLPNDRFFAVRPEGSVSTLKIQRTERGDSAVYLCASSSLASTDTQYFGPGTRLTVL.

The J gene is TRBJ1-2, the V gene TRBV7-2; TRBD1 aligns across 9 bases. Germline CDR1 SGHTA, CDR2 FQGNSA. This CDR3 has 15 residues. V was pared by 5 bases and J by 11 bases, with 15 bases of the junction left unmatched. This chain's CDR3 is CASSPRGQGGWKYTF. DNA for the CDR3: TGTGCCAGCAGCCCAAGGGGACAGGGAGGTTGGAAGTACACCTTC. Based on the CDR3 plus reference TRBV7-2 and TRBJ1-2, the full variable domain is GAGVSQSPSNKVTEKGKDVELRCDPISGHTALYWYRQSLGQGLEFLIYFQGNSAPDKSGLPSDRFSAERTGGSVSTLTIQRTQQEDSAVYLCASSPRGQGGWKYTFGSGTRLTVV.

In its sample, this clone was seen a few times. Here the CDR3 DNA reads TGTGCCAGCAGCAATTCAGGGTGGGGTTACGAGCAGTACTTC. Translating gives CASSNSGWGYEQYF. The chain carries TRBV11-2 and TRBJ2-7, with a weak D call TRBD1 (5 bases). V dropped 5 bases and J dropped 4 bases, with 15 bases sitting between them. The CDR3 sequence is 14 residues long. Germline CDR1 reads SGHAT; CDR2 reads FQNNGV.

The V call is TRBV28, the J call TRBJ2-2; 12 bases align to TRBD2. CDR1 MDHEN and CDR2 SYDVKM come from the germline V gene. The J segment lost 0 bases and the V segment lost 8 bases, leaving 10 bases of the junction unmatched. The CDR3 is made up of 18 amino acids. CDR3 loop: CASGTGTSGQANTGELFF. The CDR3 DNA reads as TGTGCCAGCGGAACGGGGACTAGCGGGCAAGCGAACACCGGGGAGCTGTTTTTT.

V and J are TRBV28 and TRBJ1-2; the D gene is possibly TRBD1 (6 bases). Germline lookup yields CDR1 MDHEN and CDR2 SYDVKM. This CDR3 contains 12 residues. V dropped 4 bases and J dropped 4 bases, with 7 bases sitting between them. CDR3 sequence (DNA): TGTGCCAGCAGTTCAGGGGCCTATGGCTACACCTTC. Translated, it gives CASSSGAYGYTF.

CDR3 in amino acids: CASSVEETITYEQYF. CDR3 DNA: TGTGCCAGCAGCGTAGAGGAGACGATTACCTACGAGCAGTACTTC. This chain joins TRBV9 and TRBJ2-7; D call uncertain. V was cut by 0 bases and J by 2 bases, with 12 bases left in between. The CDR3 has 15 residues. Germline V gene sequence: CDR1 SGDLS, CDR2 YYNGEE.

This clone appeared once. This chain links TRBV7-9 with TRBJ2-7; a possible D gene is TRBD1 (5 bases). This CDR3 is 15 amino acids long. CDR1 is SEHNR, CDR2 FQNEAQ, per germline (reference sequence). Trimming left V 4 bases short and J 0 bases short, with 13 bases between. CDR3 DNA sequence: TGTGCCAGCAGCTCATCAGGGCTAAGCTCCTACGAGCAGTACTTC. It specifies CASSSSGLSSYEQYF.

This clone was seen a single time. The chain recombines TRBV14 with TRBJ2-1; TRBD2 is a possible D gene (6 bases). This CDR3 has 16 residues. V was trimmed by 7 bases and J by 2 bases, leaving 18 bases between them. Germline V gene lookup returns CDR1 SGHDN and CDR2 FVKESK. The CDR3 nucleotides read TGTGCCAGCACCGCGGGCGGGACGGTCACCTACAATGAGCAGTTCTTC. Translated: CASTAGGTVTYNEQFF.

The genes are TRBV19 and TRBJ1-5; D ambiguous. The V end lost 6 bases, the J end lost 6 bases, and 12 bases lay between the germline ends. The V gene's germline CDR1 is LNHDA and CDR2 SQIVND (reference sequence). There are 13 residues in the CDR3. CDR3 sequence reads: CASSLYKSQPQHF. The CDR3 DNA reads TGTGCCAGTAGCCTCTATAAGTCTCAGCCCCAGCATTTT.

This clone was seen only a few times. CDR3 region: CAWSVQEGQLVGQYF. CDR3 bases: TGTGCCTGGAGTGTACAGGAAGGGCAGTTAGTGGGACAGTACTTC. The V and J genes are TRBV30 and TRBJ2-7; D perhaps matches TRBD1 (5 bases). This CDR3 contains 15 residues. V dropped 0 bases and J dropped 10 bases, with 22 bases sitting between them. Germline V lookup: CDR1 GTSNPN, CDR2 SVGIG (reference sequence).

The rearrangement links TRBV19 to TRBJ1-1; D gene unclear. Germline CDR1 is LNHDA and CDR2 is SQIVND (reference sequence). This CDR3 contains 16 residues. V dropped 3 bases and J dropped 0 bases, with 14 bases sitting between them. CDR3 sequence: CASSILYGSMNTEAFF. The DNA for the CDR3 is TGTGCCAGTAGTATTTTGTACGGTTCCATGAACACTGAAGCTTTCTTT.

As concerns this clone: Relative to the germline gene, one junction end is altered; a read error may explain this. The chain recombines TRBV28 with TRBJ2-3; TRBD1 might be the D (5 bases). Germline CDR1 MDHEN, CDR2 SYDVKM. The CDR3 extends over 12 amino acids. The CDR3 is CASRLQTDAQYF. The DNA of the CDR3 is TGTGCCAGCAGATTGCAGACAGATGCGCAGTATTTT.

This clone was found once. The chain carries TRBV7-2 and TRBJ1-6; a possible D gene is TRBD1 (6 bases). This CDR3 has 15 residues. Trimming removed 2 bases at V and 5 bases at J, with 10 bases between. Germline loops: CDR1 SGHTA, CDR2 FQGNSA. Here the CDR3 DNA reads TGTGCCAGCAGCTTAAGTAGGGGGAATAATTCACCCCTCCACTTT. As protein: CASSLSRGNNSPLHF.

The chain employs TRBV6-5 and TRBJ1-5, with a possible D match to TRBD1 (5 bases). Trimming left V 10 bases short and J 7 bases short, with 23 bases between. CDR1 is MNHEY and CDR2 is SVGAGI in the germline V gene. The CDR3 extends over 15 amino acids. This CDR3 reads CAIGLPGPRRQPQHF. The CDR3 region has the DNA TGTGCCATCGGACTACCGGGACCTAGGAGGCAGCCCCAGCATTTT.

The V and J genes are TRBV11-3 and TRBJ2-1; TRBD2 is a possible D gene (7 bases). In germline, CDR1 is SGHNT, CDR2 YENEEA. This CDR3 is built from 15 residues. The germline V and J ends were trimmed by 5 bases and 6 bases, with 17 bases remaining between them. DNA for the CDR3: TGTGCCAGCAGCCCAAGGGGGGGCAGTTCCAATGAGCAGTTCTTC. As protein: CASSPRGGSSNEQFF.

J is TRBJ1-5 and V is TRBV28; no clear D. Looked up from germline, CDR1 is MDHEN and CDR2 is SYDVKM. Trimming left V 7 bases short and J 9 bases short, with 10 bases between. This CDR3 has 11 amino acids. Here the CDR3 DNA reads TGTGCCAGCACCTCCAGTGGGCCCCAGCATTTT. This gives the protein CASTSSGPQHF.

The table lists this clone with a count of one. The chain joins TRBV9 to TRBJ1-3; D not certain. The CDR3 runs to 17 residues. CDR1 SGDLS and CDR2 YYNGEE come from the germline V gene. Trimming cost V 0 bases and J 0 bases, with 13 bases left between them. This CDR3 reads CASSVDPGGGSGNTIYF. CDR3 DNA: TGTGCCAGCAGCGTAGACCCAGGCGGAGGCTCTGGAAACACCATATATTTT. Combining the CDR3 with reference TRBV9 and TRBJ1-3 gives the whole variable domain DSGVTQTPKHLITATGQRVTLRCSPRSGDLSVYWYQQSLDQGLQFLIQYYNGEERAKGNILERFSAQQFPDLHSELNLSSLELGDSALYFCASSVDPGGGSGNTIYFGEGSWLTVV.

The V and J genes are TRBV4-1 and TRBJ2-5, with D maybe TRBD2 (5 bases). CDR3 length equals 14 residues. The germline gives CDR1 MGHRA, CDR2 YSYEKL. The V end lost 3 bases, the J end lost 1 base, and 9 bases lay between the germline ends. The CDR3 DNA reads TGCGCCAGCAGCCACGCTAGCTTCCAAGAGACCCAGTACTTC. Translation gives CASSHASFQETQYF.

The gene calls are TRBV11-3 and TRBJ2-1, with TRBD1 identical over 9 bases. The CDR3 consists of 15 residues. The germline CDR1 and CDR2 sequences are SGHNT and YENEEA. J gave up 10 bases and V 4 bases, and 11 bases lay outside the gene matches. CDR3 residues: CASSSTGTGLVEQFF. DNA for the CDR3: TGTGCCAGCAGCTCCACCGGGACAGGGTTAGTAGAGCAGTTCTTC.

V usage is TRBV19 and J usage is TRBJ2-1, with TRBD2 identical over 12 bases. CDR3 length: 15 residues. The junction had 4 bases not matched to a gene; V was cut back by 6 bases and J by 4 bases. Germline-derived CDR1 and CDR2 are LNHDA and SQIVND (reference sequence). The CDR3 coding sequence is TGTGCCAGTAGGCCGGGACTAGCGGGTTACAATGAGCAGTTCTTC. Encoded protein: CASRPGLAGYNEQFF.

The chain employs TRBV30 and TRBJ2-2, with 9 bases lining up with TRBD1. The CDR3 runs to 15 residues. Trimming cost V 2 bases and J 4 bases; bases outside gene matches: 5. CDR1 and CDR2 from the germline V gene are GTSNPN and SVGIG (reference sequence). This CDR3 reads CAWSLGTGPTGELFF. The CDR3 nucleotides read TGTGCCTGGAGTCTAGGGACAGGGCCCACCGGGGAGCTGTTTTTT.